This T cell receptor beta chain was captured by sequencing in a study of siplizumab effects on memory and regulatory T cells. Assay used: immunoSEQ multiplex PCR; TCRdb lists only in-frame clones, some missing. Altogether 50,000 to 75,000 clones are present, around 96% being singletons, with the ten largest covering approximately 0.1%. This clone was observed once. Its target is unknown. Study results and caveats: The study found that siplizumab significantly reduced alloreactive sequences traceable to unstimulated CD4+ memory cells. Versus 26.9% in controls, the mappable alloreactive CD4+ clones averaged about 63% Treg-derived with siplizumab. The authors could not assign a naive or memory phenotype to roughly 75-95% of proliferating CD4+ or CD8+ clones.

The clonotype comes from a human donor in good health. The sample comprised naive CD8+ T cells sorted from blood.

CDR3 DNA sequence: TGCGCCAGCAGCCAAGGGGAGGGTCCCCACTTTGTGCAGTTCTTC. Translated: CASSQGEGPHFVQFF. The V and J genes are TRBV4-3 and TRBJ2-1; the match to TRBD2 covers 7 bases. Germline CDR1 and CDR2: LGHNA and YSLEER. Trimming at V came to 1 base and at J to 12 bases, leaving 12 bases not matched to a gene. The CDR3 runs 15 residues.